Listed below are T cell receptor beta chains from one sample, sequenced in a study of early T cells in non-severe SARS-CoV-2 infection. MiXCR, applied by TCRdb to the 5' RACE reads, yields one record per CDR3 protein. This table holds tens of thousands of distinct CDR3 sequences, roughly 8.4% found once. Sequencing used whole blood. The receptors shown here come from an adult who was a healthcare worker with PCR-confirmed SARS-CoV-2 infection or an uninfected control (not recorded which). Each CDR3 is given with its conserved first and last residue. A D gene is named only where the DNA matches it firmly. Only part of the rows carry a size: once, few, many, or a class if the clone is expanded.

v_call	clone_size	j_call	d_call	cdr3_aa	cdr3_nt
TRBV15	many	TRBJ2-1	TRBD1	CATSSPGQLYDEQFF	TGTGCCACCAGCTCCCCGGGACAGCTTTACGATGAGCAGTTCTTC
TRBV27	many	TRBJ2-7	TRBD1	CASSFIGDRVHEQYF	TGTGCCAGCAGTTTCATTGGGGACAGGGTCCACGAGCAGTACTTC
TRBV27	NA	TRBJ2-7	TRBD2	CASSSLRLAGGREQYF	TGTGCCAGCAGTTCCCTTCGACTAGCGGGAGGCCGCGAGCAGTACTTC
TRBV27	few	TRBJ1-5	NA	CASSRVGTTYNQPQHF	TGTGCCAGCAGCCGAGTCGGGACAACCTACAATCAGCCCCAGCATTTT
TRBV3-1	NA	TRBJ1-1	NA	CASSQDLVNTEAFF	TGTGCCAGCAGCCAAGATCTCGTGAACACTGAAGCTTTCTTT
TRBV28	few	TRBJ1-1	NA	CASTPPPGRTEAFF	TGTGCCAGCACTCCACCCCCTGGGCGGACTGAAGCTTTCTTT
TRBV3-1	many	TRBJ1-1	NA	CASRGGSEAFF	TGTGCCAGCAGGGGGGGAAGTGAAGCTTTCTTT
TRBV19	NA	TRBJ2-3	TRBD2	CASTGTSGSTQYF	TGTGCCAGTACTGGGACTAGCGGGAGCACGCAGTATTTT
TRBV20-1	NA	TRBJ2-1	NA	CSSQDRFTYNEQFF	TGCAGTTCCCAGGACAGATTTACCTACAATGAGCAGTTCTTC
TRBV2	NA	TRBJ2-6	TRBD2	CASTLAGGLGANVLTF	TGTGCCAGCACGCTAGCGGGAGGGCTTGGGGCCAACGTCCTGACTTTC
TRBV18	few	TRBJ2-6	NA	CASQGQYQFPSGANVLTF	TGTGCCAGCCAGGGGCAGTATCAATTTCCCTCTGGGGCCAACGTCCTGACTTTC
TRBV3-1	NA	TRBJ2-1	NA	CASSQDLGVWGEQFF	TGTGCCAGCAGCCAAGATCTGGGAGTTTGGGGTGAGCAGTTCTTC
TRBV3-1	NA	TRBJ1-2	TRBD1	CASSPDRAYGYTF	TGTGCCAGCAGTCCTGACAGGGCCTATGGCTACACCTTC
TRBV29-1	few	TRBJ2-7	TRBD1	CSVAKGARYEQYF	TGCAGCGTTGCCAAGGGGGCGAGATACGAGCAGTACTTC
TRBV5-1	many	TRBJ1-2	TRBD1	CASSARQGSYGYTF	TGCGCCAGCAGCGCAAGACAGGGTAGCTATGGCTACACCTTC
TRBV24-1	many	TRBJ1-2	TRBD1	CATSDRWTGGGYTF	TGTGCCACCAGTGATCGGTGGACAGGAGGTGGCTACACCTTC
TRBV5-4	NA	TRBJ1-6	TRBD1	CASSQGASNSPLHF	TGTGCCAGCAGCCAGGGGGCTAGCAATTCACCCCTCCACTTT
TRBV5-6	NA	TRBJ2-7	TRBD2	CASSPYGLSTSGPKEQYF	TGTGCCAGCAGTCCTTACGGGCTTTCAACTAGCGGCCCCAAGGAGCAGTACTTC
TRBV20-1	once	TRBJ1-3	NA	CSVSFGVSGNTIYF	TGCAGTGTTAGTTTTGGAGTCTCTGGAAACACCATATATTTT